This TCR beta chain was observed in a study of CD8+ T cells in alopecia areata. Study as a whole: Tofacitinib was taken orally by treated patients, and the dose was 5 to 10 mg twice daily. Dosing spanned 6 to 18 months on tofacitinib, then 6 months off drug.

Extraction of RNA preceded its reverse transcription into cDNA, which served as the sequencing template. The protocol was immunoSEQ multiplex PCR, while the TCRdb copy is restricted to in-frame clones and leaves out a portion. Of several thousand clones detected, around 60% appear once; the ten largest clones hold about 9.2%. As regards this clone: Its specificity is not known.

The treatment was: oral pan-JAK inhibitor, 5-10 mg twice daily. Lesional scalp punch biopsies and peripheral blood were collected from alopecia areata patients. General study points: Tofacitinib significantly reduced both scalp clonality and expanded CD8+ clones among the top 100. Higher clonality and more expanded CD8+ clones appeared in lesional than normal scalp.

The TCR was taken from a human donor with alopecia areata. This specimen consisted of skin, obtained around week 30, from a patient treated with tofacitinib.

CDR3 bases: TGCAGTGCCCCCTCAGGGTACGGCTACACCTTC. Translated, it gives CSAPSGYGYTF. This sequence joins TRBV20-1 and TRBJ1-2; weak D call: TRBD1 (5 bases). The CDR3 covers 11 residues. Trimming removed 6 bases at V and 8 bases at J, with 13 bases between. Looked up from germline, CDR1 is DFQATT and CDR2 is SNEGSKA (reference sequence).